This TCR beta chain was captured by sequencing in a study of blood T cell repertoires in COVID-19. Study context: Acute-phase and convalescent COVID-19 samples originated in the United States, Italy and Spain. T cells, B-cell-depleted T cells, or PBMCs provided the cDNA or gDNA that served as material.

V gave up 2 bases and J gave up 0 bases; unmatched junction bases: 6. Germline CDR1 and CDR2: MGHRA and YSYEKL. This CDR3 comprises 17 residues. In the authors' workflow: For nucleated cells, counts were estimated from reference gene primer amplification. Method: immunoSEQ multiplex PCR; TCRdb's copy keeps in-frame clones and lacks some. The V and J calls and the clone size are those of that table, but D and trimming were determined from the DNA. The data contain 300,000 to 350,000 clones, around 80% of them singletons. Sequenced material: peripheral blood. The chain recombines TRBV4-1 with TRBJ1-3; 8 bases map to TRBD1. This clonotype originated in a man in his thirties or forties with active or convalescent COVID-19. CDR3 amino acids: CASSQPDRGGSGNTIYF. The CDR3 coding sequence is TGCGCCAGCAGCCAACCCGACAGGGGAGGCTCTGGAAACACCATATATTTT.